The 3 T cell receptor beta chains listed next were all sequenced from one sample in a study of shared T cell receptors in the human thymus. Sequencing was performed with immunoSEQ multiplex PCR; in TCRdb, only in-frame clones are kept and a portion is missing. The repertoire consists of 640,000 or so clones, with about 87% occurring once and the leading ten covering approximately 0.0097%. These data were also filed under a second study, of human thymus T cells.

Sequenced: thymocytes. Receptors were obtained from a boy less than two years old with a congenital heart defect.

The genes are TRBV6-5 and TRBJ1-1; D is possibly TRBD1 (5 bases). The CDR3 consists of 12 residues. Germline V lookup: CDR1 MNHEY, CDR2 SVGAGI. The V end was cut by 0 bases, the J end by 7 bases, with 6 bases between. The CDR3 DNA reads TGTGCCAGCAGTTACTCACAGGATGAAGCTTTCTTT. Residues: CASSYSQDEAFF.

The chain links TRBV30 to TRBJ1-1, with D possibly matching TRBD1 (5 bases). The CDR3 loop spans 16 amino acids. Germline V gene data show CDR1 as GTSNPN and CDR2 as SVGIG (reference sequence). Trimming removed 4 bases at V and 0 bases at J, with 18 bases between. In DNA, the CDR3 is TGTGCCTGGATCCCCCCGGGGGTCTTATTGAACACTGAAGCTTTCTTT. It specifies CAWIPPGVLLNTEAFF. Using reference TRBV30 and TRBJ1-1 for the parts outside the CDR3, the full variable domain is SQTIHQWPATLVQPVGSPLSLECTVEGTSNPNLYWYRQAAGRGLQLLFYSVGIGQISSEVPQNLSASRPQDRQFILSSKKLLLSDSGFYLCAWIPPGVLLNTEAFFGQGTRLTVV.

The chain has TRBV4-3 and TRBJ1-1; D is uncertain. The CDR3 spans 14 residues. From germline, CDR1 is LGHNA and CDR2 YSLEER. V was pared by 2 bases and J by 10 bases, with 17 bases between. The CDR3 is CASSQKTRAKPAFF. The DNA of the CDR3 is TGCGCCAGCAGCCAAAAAACGAGGGCCAAGCCAGCTTTCTTT.